The clone carrying this TCR beta chain was counted many times. The target antigen is unknown. These data come from a study of T cells in Graves' hyperthyroidism and ophthalmopathy. Whole-study results and caveats: The blood repertoire included most of the expanded thyroid clonotypes above 0.001. From stable hyperthyroidism, ophthalmopathy was separated by a 13 V-J model.

Amplification of TCR beta CDR3 regions was performed using RNA transcripts as template. With the HTBI primer set, the TCR CDR3 went through a first round of RT-PCR. A single record per CDR3 protein comes from TCRdb applying MiXCR to the multiplex PCR reads. This table holds about 410,000 distinct CDR3 sequences, about 15% found once. This clonotype was sampled from a man between 18 and 35 years old with Graves' ophthalmopathy. Sample: blood.

CDR3 sequence reads: CASGSDSGGDTQYF. CDR3 coding DNA: TGTGCCAGCGGCTCTGACAGCGGAGGTGATACGCAGTATTTT. This chain joins TRBV6-1 and TRBJ2-3; TRBD1 or TRBD2 may be the D gene (5 bases each). Germline assignment: CDR1 MNHNS and CDR2 SASEGT. The CDR3 totals 14 residues. V lost 8 bases and J 6 bases, leaving 18 bases between the germline ends.